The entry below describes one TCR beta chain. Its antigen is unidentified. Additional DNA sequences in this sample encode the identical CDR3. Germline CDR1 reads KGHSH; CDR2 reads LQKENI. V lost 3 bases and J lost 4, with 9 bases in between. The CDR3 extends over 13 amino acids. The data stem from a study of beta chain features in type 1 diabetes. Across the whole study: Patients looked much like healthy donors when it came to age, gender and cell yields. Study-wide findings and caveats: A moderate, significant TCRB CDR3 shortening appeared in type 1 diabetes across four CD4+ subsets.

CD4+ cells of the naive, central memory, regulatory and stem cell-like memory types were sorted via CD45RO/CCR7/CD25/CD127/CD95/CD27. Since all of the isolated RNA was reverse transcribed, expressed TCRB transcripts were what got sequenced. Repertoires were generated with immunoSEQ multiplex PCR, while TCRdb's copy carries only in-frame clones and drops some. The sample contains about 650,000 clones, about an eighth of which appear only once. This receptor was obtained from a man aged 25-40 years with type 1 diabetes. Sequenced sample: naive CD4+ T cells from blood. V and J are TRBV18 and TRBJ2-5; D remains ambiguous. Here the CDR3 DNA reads TGTGCCAGCTCACCTCCGGGCCCAGAGACCCAGTACTTC. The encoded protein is CASSPPGPETQYF. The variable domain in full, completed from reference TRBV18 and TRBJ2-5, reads NAGVMQNPRHLVRRRGQEARLRCSPMKGHSHVYWYRQLPEEGLKFMVYLQKENIIDESGMPKERFSAEFPKEGPSILRIQQVVRGDSAAYFCASSPPGPETQYFGPGTRLLVL.